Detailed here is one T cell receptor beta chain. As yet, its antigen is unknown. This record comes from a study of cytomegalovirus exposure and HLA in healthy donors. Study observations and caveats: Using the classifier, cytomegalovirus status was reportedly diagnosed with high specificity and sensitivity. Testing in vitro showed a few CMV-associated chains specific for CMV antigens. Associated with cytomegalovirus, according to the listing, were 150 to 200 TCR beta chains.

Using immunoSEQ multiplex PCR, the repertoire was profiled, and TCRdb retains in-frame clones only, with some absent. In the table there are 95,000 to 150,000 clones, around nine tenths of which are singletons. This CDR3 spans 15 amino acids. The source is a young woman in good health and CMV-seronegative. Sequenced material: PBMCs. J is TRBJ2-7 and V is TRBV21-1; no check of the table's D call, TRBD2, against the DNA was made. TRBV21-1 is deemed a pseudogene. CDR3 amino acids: CASSKQASGGYEQYF. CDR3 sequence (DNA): TGTGCCAGCAGCAAACAGGCTAGCGGAGGCTACGAGCAGTACTTC.